The rows below give T cell receptor beta chains drawn from one sample of a study of T cell responses to AZD1222 COVID-19 vaccine. Profiling relied on immunoSEQ multiplex PCR, and the TCRdb table lists in-frame clones only, not all of them. This table has around 90,000 clones, approximately 86% appearing once. This material consisted of peripheral blood, taken on day 0 of AZD1222 vaccination. All receptors come from an adult in good health. Both conserved end residues are part of each CDR3. The D gene is left open where the match is weak. Clone sizes are given selectively: once, few, many, or a class where the clone is expanded.

cdr3_nt,cdr3_aa,d_call,clone_size,v_call,j_call
TGCGCCAGCAGCCCAGAGACAGCGCACACTGAAGCTTTCTTT,CASSPETAHTEAFF,-,-,TRBV5-1,TRBJ1-1
TGTGCCAGCAGCCAAGATCCAGGCCCACAGTACGAGCAGTACTTC,CASSQDPGPQYEQYF,-,many,TRBV4-2,TRBJ2-7
TGCGCCAGCAGTTTTGGACAGGGCGGGACCGGGGAGCTGTTTTTT,CASSFGQGGTGELFF,TRBD1,-,TRBV5-1,TRBJ2-2
TGTGCCAGCAGGGAGGGGGGAGATACGCAGTATTTT,CASREGGDTQYF,-,-,TRBV2,TRBJ2-3
TGTGCCAGCAGCTTGGGACCGTTCCCGGGGCCTAAAACAAACTATGGCTACACCTTC,CASSLGPFPGPKTNYGYTF,-,-,TRBV5-4,TRBJ1-2
TGTGCCACCAGCAGAGCAGATGGGGAGCAGTTCTTC,CATSRADGEQFF,-,-,TRBV15,TRBJ2-1
TGTGCCTCACTGGACAGGAGGAATGAAGCTTTCTTT,CASLDRRNEAFF,TRBD1,-,TRBV11-3,TRBJ1-1
TGTGCCGCTAGCCCGTCAGTAACGGGGAACAATGAGCAGTTCTTC,CAASPSVTGNNEQFF,-,-,TRBV10-3,TRBJ2-1
TGTGCCACCAGTGGCTATAGCGGGAGGGCCACTAATGAGCAGTTCTTC,CATSGYSGRATNEQFF,TRBD2,-,TRBV24-1,TRBJ2-1
TGTGCCAGCAGCTTGACAGGGCTTAATCAGCCCCAGCATTTT,CASSLTGLNQPQHF,-,-,TRBV5-6,TRBJ1-5
TGTGCCACCAGTGATAGCCGGGCCACAGATACGCAGTATTTT,CATSDSRATDTQYF,-,-,TRBV24-1,TRBJ2-3
TGTGCCAGCAGCTTAGTTCTCAGGATAGGGGCGAACACTGAAGCTTTCTTT,CASSLVLRIGANTEAFF,-,-,TRBV11-3,TRBJ1-1
TGTGCCAGCTCACCACTACAGGATCAAACTTCTGGGGCCAACGTCCTGACTTTC,CASSPLQDQTSGANVLTF,-,-,TRBV18,TRBJ2-6
TGTGCCAGCACCAAGTCGGGTAGCGGACACAACCGGGGGGAGACGCAGTATTTT,CASTKSGSGHNRGETQYF,TRBD2,-,TRBV27,TRBJ2-3
TGCGCCAGCAGCATCGGGACAGGGGGTTTTAGTTCCTACGAGCAGTACTTC,CASSIGTGGFSSYEQYF,TRBD1,-,TRBV5-1,TRBJ2-7
TGTGCCAGCAGCGCCTCCGGGACTAGCCCAAGCACAGATACGCAGTATTTT,CASSASGTSPSTDTQYF,TRBD2,-,TRBV9,TRBJ2-3
TGTGCCAGCAGCTTAGCTAGCGGGAGGCCAGATACGCAGTATTTT,CASSLASGRPDTQYF,TRBD2,-,TRBV7-2,TRBJ2-3
TGCGCCAGCAGCGTAGGACAGGGACAATCACCCCTCCACTTT,CASSVGQGQSPLHF,TRBD1,few,TRBV5-1,TRBJ1-6
TGTGCCAGCACCAAGGCCGGGACAGGGCCCTACGAGCAGTACTTC,CASTKAGTGPYEQYF,TRBD1,-,TRBV6-6,TRBJ2-7
TGTGCCAGCAGCTCCCAAAGCTACGGGTCCCAGTACTTC,CASSSQSYGSQYF,-,-,TRBV7-9,TRBJ2-5
TGTGCCAGCAGCCCCGGCCAGGGTAGGTCGGATGGCTACACCTTC,CASSPGQGRSDGYTF,-,-,TRBV5-6,TRBJ1-2
TGTGCCAGTAGTATGGGGGGGAAGACCCAGTACTTC,CASSMGGKTQYF,TRBD2,once,TRBV19,TRBJ2-5
TGTGCCAGCAGCTTGCTAGCGTTCGGTGAGCAGTTCTTC,CASSLLAFGEQFF,-,-,TRBV7-2,TRBJ2-1
TGTGCCAGCAGACCAGGCAGGGGGCCAGATACGCAGTATTTT,CASRPGRGPDTQYF,TRBD1,-,TRBV6-5,TRBJ2-3
TGCAGTGCTAGTCCTGACCCCGGGACAGGTCCTTACAATGAGCAGTTCTTC,CSASPDPGTGPYNEQFF,TRBD1,-,TRBV20-1,TRBJ2-1
TGTGCCAGCAGCCCTTACCCCCCCGGGGCGGATGGCTACACCTTC,CASSPYPPGADGYTF,-,-,TRBV3-1/TRBV3-2,TRBJ1-2
TGTGCCAGCAGTTTATCAGCCTCGGGGAGCTCCTACGAGCAGTACTTC,CASSLSASGSSYEQYF,-,once,TRBV27,TRBJ2-7
TGTGCCAGCAGTGGACAGGGCCACGGCGAGACCCAGTACTTC,CASSGQGHGETQYF,TRBD1,once,TRBV2,TRBJ2-5
TGTGCCAGCAGTTTCGGCCGCTACGAGCAGTACTTC,CASSFGRYEQYF,-,-,TRBV12-3/TRBV12-4,TRBJ2-7
TGTGCCAGCTTAGAAAACAGGGGATCTAACTATGGCTACACCTTC,CASLENRGSNYGYTF,TRBD1,once,TRBV18,TRBJ1-2
TGCGCCAGCAGCGCCACCGGGATGAAGGGGAATGAGCAGTTCTTC,CASSATGMKGNEQFF,-,-,TRBV5-1,TRBJ2-1
TGTGCCAGCAGTTACTTGGGTCCACGGGTGGGCGATGAGCAGTTCTTC,CASSYLGPRVGDEQFF,-,once,TRBV6-2/TRBV6-3,TRBJ2-1
TGTGCCAGTAGTATTGGACGCGGGAGGAGCTACGAGCAGTACTTC,CASSIGRGRSYEQYF,TRBD2,-,TRBV19,TRBJ2-7
TGTGCCAGCAGCGTAGTGTCCGGGACTAGCGTAAATGAGCAGTTCTTC,CASSVVSGTSVNEQFF,TRBD2,-,TRBV9,TRBJ2-1
TGTGCCAGCACCCCACAGGTGCAAGATACGCAGTATTTT,CASTPQVQDTQYF,-,-,TRBV7-9,TRBJ2-3
TGTGCCAGCAGGAACAGCCATGAGCAGTTCTTC,CASRNSHEQFF,-,few,TRBV7-9,TRBJ2-1
TGTGCCAGCAGCCAACGTGACAGAGAAGCTTTCTTT,CASSQRDREAFF,-,-,TRBV3-1/TRBV3-2,TRBJ1-1
TGTGCCAGCAATAGGGGCTCCTTGGAGACCCAGTACTTC,CASNRGSLETQYF,-,-,TRBV6-5,TRBJ2-5
TGTGCCAGCAGTTCCTGGACAGGGACGGCTTTCTTT,CASSSWTGTAFF,TRBD1,-,TRBV6-2/TRBV6-3,TRBJ1-1
TGTGCCTGGAGTGTAAGTCACAGAAATTCACCCCTCCACTTT,CAWSVSHRNSPLHF,-,few,TRBV30,TRBJ1-6
TGTGCCAGCAGCCTCGACAGGGGCACAGATACGCAGTATTTT,CASSLDRGTDTQYF,TRBD1,once,TRBV7-9,TRBJ2-3
TGTGCCAGCAGCGTAGGGGGGACAGGGGGCGTTAAGACCCAGTACTTC,CASSVGGTGGVKTQYF,TRBD1,-,TRBV9,TRBJ2-5
TGTGCCAGCAGCACCGGACAAACAGGGGTGAGGGGCTACACCTTC,CASSTGQTGVRGYTF,TRBD1,-,TRBV27,TRBJ1-2
TGTGCCAGCAGTCCAGGGCGGACTACAGATACGCAGTATTTT,CASSPGRTTDTQYF,-,-,TRBV6-6,TRBJ2-3
TGCGCCAGCGGCAGCTATAATGAAAAACTGTTTTTT,CASGSYNEKLFF,-,-,TRBV10-2,TRBJ1-4
TGTGCCAGCAGCCAACAGGGCGCTGGGGACAATGAGCAGTTCTTC,CASSQQGAGDNEQFF,-,-,TRBV3-1/TRBV3-2,TRBJ2-1
TGTGCCAGCAGTTCGTGGGGGCCTCAGGGGGAGCAGTACTTC,CASSSWGPQGEQYF,-,-,TRBV27,TRBJ2-7
TGTGCCAGCAGTCGCACGGGAGACTCCTACGAGCAGTACTTC,CASSRTGDSYEQYF,-,-,TRBV2,TRBJ2-7
TGTGCCAGCAGCCAACCTAGCTCACTCTCTGGAAACACCATATATTTT,CASSQPSSLSGNTIYF,-,-,TRBV3-1/TRBV3-2,TRBJ1-3
TGTGCCAGTAGTCAAGCGACTGTGGGAACCTACGAGCAGTACTTC,CASSQATVGTYEQYF,-,-,TRBV19,TRBJ2-7
TGTGCCAGCAGTACGACAGGGGGGTTATACGAGCAGTACTTC,CASSTTGGLYEQYF,TRBD1,-,TRBV6-5,TRBJ2-7
TGTGCCAGCAGCATTAACAGAGCTGAAGCTTTCTTT,CASSINRAEAFF,-,-,TRBV12-3/TRBV12-4,TRBJ1-1
TGTGCCAGTAGTAAGGACCCTCTGGGGAACTATGGCTACACCTTC,CASSKDPLGNYGYTF,-,-,TRBV19,TRBJ1-2